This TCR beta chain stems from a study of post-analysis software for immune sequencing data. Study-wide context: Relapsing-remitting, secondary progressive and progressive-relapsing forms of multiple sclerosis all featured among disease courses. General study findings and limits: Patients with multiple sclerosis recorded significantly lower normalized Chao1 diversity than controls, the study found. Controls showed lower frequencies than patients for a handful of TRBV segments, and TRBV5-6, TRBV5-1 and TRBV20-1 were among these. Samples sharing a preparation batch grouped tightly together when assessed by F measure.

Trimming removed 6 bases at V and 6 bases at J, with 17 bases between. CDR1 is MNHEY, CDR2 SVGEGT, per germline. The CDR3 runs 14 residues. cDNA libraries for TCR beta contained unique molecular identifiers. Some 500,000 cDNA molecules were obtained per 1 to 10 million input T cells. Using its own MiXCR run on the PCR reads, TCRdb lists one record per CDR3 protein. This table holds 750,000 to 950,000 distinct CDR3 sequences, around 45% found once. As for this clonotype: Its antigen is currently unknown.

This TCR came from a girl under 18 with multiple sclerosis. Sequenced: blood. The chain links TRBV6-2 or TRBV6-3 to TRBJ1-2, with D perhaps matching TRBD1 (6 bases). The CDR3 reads CASRIQGRIDGYTF. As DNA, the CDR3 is TGTGCCAGCAGGATACAGGGAAGGATCGATGGCTACACCTTC.